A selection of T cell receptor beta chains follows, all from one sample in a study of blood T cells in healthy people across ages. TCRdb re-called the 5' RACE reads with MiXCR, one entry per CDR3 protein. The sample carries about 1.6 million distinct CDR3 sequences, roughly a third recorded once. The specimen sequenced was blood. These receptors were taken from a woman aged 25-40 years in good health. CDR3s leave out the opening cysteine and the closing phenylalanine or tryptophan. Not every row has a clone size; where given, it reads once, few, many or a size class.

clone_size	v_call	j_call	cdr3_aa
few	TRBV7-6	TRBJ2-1	ASSFTGTRLSSYNEQF
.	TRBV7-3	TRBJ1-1	ASSLTPGLNTEAF
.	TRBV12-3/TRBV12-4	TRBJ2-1	ASSLPPALHEQF
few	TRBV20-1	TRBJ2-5	SARDFGATGGTQY
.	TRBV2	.	ASGLGTVSVETQY
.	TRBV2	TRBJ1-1	ASNPEQENTEAF
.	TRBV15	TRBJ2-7	ATSRDRGGREQY
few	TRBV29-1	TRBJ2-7	SALRGGSSYEQY
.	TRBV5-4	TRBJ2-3	ASSSGPPSTDTQY
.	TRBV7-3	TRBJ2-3	ASSPGDRFLGVTDTQY
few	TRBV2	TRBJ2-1	ASSRTRYYNEQF
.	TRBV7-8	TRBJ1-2	ASSLLQRANYGYT
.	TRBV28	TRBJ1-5	ASNPTSRGGQPQH
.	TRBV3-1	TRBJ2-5	ASSQGGSGTRETQY
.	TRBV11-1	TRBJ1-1	ASSEAGASTEAF
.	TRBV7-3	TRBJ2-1	ASSSASYNEQF
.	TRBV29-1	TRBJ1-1	SVRSRGNTEAF
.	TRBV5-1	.	ASSLDTSRPYEQY
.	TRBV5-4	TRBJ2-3	ASSGGAWRGPTDTQY
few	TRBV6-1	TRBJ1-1	ASRGEGRLTEAF
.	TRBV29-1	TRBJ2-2	SVPRSGELF
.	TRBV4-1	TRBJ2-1	ASSQDTGKGVQF
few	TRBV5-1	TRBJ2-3	ASSPRPAGQGEDTQY
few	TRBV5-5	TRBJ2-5	ASSTDGQGGETQY
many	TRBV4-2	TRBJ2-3	ASSQEVPDTQY
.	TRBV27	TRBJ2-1	ASVAGTRGNNEQF
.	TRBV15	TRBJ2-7	ATSTFPYEQY
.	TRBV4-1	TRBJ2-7	ASSPVGLAGAGRYEQY
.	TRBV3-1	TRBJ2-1	ASSPFSGGPYNEQF
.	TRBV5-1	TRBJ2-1	ASSLGTGTSGSSSYNEQF
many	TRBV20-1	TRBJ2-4	SAHEVSLAKNIQY
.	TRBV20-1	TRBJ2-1	RGGPTNNEQF
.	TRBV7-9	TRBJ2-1	ASSLATGAYNEQF
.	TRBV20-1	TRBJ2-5	SAERGPNTKGTQY
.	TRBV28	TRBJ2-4	ASSLSGDKNIQY
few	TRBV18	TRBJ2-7	ASSPDLRNEQY
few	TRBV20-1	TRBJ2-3	SGTPSGFTDTQY
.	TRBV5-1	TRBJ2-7	ASSLEGSRDPYEQY
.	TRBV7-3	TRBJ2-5	VSSLAGGPQETQY
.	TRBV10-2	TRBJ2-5	ASTEGRGLSETQY
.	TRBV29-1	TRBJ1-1	SGAGGEGTEAF
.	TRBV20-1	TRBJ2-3	SVSGIWVGKRTDTQY
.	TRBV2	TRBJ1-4	ASEPGQGFEKLF
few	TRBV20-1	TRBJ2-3	SARGGQDPDTQY
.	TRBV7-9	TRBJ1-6	ASTPGTGRLRRHSPLH
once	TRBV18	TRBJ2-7	ASSPRGGLGSYEQY
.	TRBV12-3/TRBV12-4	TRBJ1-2	ASRGRGSNYGYT
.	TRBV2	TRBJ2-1	ASSRSRGPSNEQF
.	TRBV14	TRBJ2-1	ASSQRAPLYNEQF